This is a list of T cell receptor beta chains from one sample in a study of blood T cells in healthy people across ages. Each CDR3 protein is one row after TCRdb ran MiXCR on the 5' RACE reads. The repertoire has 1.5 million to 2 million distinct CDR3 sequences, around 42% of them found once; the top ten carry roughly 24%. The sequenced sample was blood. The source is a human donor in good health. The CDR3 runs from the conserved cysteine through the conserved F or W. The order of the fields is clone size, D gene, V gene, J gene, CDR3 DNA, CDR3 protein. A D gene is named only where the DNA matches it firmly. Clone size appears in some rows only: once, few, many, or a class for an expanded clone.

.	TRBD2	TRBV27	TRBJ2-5	TGTGCCAGCAGTACGGGGAGGGACCGCCAAGAGACCCAGTACTTC	CASSTGRDRQETQYF
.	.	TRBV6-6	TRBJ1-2	TGTGCCAGCAGACCCCCAGGCGGGGGGTATGGCTACACCTTC	CASRPPGGGYGYTF
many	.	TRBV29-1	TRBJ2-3	TGCAGCGTTCAAACCGGGTCCCTCCGGGATACGCAGTATTTT	CSVQTGSLRDTQYF
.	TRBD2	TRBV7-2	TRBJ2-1	TGTGCCAGCAGCTTATTTGGCGGGGGGTCTTGGGATGAGCAGTTCTTC	CASSLFGGGSWDEQFF
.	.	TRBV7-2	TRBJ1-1	TGTGCCAGCAGCGTCGGGCGGGCAGGGAACACTGAAGCTTTCTTT	CASSVGRAGNTEAFF
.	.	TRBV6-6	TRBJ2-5	TGTGCCAGCAGTTACGCGACCACGGGAGAGACCCAGTACTTC	CASSYATTGETQYF
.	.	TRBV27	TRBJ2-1	TGTGCCAGCAGTCCGAACATTGTGGGGACGCTCGTCTACAATGAGCAGTTCTTC	CASSPNIVGTLVYNEQFF
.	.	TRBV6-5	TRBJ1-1	TGTGCCAGCTCTCGAGGGCCCGGGAGTTTCTTT	CASSRGPGSFF
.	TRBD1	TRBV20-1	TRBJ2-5	TGCAGTGCCACAGGACAGGAACAAGAGACCCAGTACTTC	CSATGQEQETQYF
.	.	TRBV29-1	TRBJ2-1	TGCAGCGTTGCTGCGGCCAATGAGCAGTTCTTC	CSVAAANEQFF
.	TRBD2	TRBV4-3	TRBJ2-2	TGCGCCAGCAGCCGGGCTAGCGGTGGCACCGGGGAGCTGTTTTTT	CASSRASGGTGELFF
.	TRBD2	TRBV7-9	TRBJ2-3	TGTGCCAGCAGCCAACCGCGACTAGCGGGGGTCGGTCGTACAGATACGCAGTATTTT	CASSQPRLAGVGRTDTQYF
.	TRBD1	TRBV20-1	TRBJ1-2	TGCAGTGCTTCCAGTCCGGGACAGACGGCGGATGGCTACACCTTC	CSASSPGQTADGYTF
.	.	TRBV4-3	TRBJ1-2	TGCGCCAGCGGCAGGGGCTTCGGCTATGGCTACACCTTC	CASGRGFGYGYTF
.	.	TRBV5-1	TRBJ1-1	TGCGCCAGCAGCTCCGAACAGGGAAGAGGCCGAACTGAAGCTTTCTTT	CASSSEQGRGRTEAFF
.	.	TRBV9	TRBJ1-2	TGTGCCAGCAGCACCCTCGGGCCGCACGGCTACACCTTC	CASSTLGPHGYTF
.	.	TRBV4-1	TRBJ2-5	TGCGCCAGCAGCCCTGATAATTGGGAGACCCAGTACTTC	CASSPDNWETQYF
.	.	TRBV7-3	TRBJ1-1	TGTGCCAGCAGCCCTCCCCAAACAGGGAACACTGAAGCTTTCTTT	CASSPPQTGNTEAFF
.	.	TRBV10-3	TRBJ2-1	TGTGCCATCAGTGAGTCGAGAGTACGGTACGGGCACCAAGAGACCCAGTTCTTC	CAISESRVRYGHQETQFF
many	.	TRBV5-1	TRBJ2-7	TGCGCCAGCATCCTTCTCCCAGGAGCCCACGAGCAGTACTTC	CASILLPGAHEQYF
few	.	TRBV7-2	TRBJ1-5	TGTGCCAGCAGCTTAGAACGCGGAGTCGGCAATCAGCCCCAGCATTTT	CASSLERGVGNQPQHF
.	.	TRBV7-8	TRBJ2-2	TGTGCCAGCAGTACCCCACGTGTAGGCACCGGGGAGCTGTTTTTT	CASSTPRVGTGELFF
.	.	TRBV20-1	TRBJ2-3	TGCAGTGCTCCCTCCGGCACAGATACGCAGTATTTT	CSAPSGTDTQYF
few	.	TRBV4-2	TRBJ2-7	TGTGCCAGCAGCCAAGATCAGCCGGGGGAACACTACGAGCAGTACTTC	CASSQDQPGEHYEQYF
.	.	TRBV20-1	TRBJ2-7	TGCAGTGGTCTGACTACCGCCTACGAGCAGTACTTC	CSGLTTAYEQYF